These 13 T cell receptor beta chains were sequenced from one sample in a study of blood T cell repertoires in COVID-19. Data came from immunoSEQ multiplex PCR; TCRdb stores just in-frame clones and leaves some out. The sample lists about 99,000 clones; 90% to 95% were seen once. The specimen was peripheral blood. These receptors all come from a human donor in a cohort sampled during active COVID-19.

V gene TRBV5-5 combines with J gene TRBJ2-3; no clear D. This CDR3 has 13 residues. Trimming cost V 0 bases and J 2 bases, with 4 bases left between them. Germline-derived CDR1 and CDR2 are SGHKS and YYEKEE (reference sequence). The CDR3 DNA is TGTGCCAGCAGCTTGGAACACACAGATACGCAGTATTTT. Translation gives CASSLEHTDTQYF.

The rearrangement uses TRBV4-3 and TRBJ1-6; a weak D match, TRBD1 (6 bases). Trimming stripped 0 bases from V and 0 bases from J, with 12 bases between. Germline loops: CDR1 LGHNA, CDR2 YSLEER. The CDR3 is made up of 18 amino acids. CDR3 in amino acids: CASSQDLGASSYNSPLHF. In DNA form, the CDR3 reads TGCGCCAGCAGCCAAGATCTGGGGGCCAGCTCCTATAATTCACCCCTCCACTTT.

The V and J genes are TRBV6-2 or TRBV6-3 and TRBJ2-1, with 7 bases fitting TRBD2. Germline lookup yields CDR1 MNHEY and CDR2 SVGEGT. There are 16 residues in the CDR3. J was trimmed by 9 bases and V by 4 bases; bases with no gene match: 15. The CDR3 coding sequence is TGTGCCAGCAGTTCCCCGACAGACCTCGGGGGGACTGAGCAGTTCTTC. Translated: CASSSPTDLGGTEQFF.

The chain recombines TRBV28 with TRBJ1-5; 8 bases align to TRBD1. Per germline, CDR1 MDHEN and CDR2 SYDVKM. This CDR3 spans 14 amino acids. The trim removed 6 bases at V and 6 bases at J, leaving 7 bases unmatched. The DNA for the CDR3 is TGTGCCAGCAGCCCCATGGGGACAGGTCAGCCCCAGCATTTT. As protein: CASSPMGTGQPQHF.

V and J are TRBV7-2 and TRBJ1-3; TRBD1 matches at 10 bases. The CDR3 loop spans 16 amino acids. V lost 5 bases and J lost 0; bases outside the gene matches: 4. CDR1 and CDR2 (germline): SGHTA, FQGNSA. The CDR3 protein is CASSGRTGGSGNTIYF. Here the CDR3 DNA reads TGTGCCAGCAGCGGGAGGACAGGGGGCTCTGGAAACACCATATATTTT.

The rearrangement uses TRBV9 and TRBJ1-1, with D possibly being TRBD1 (5 bases). Trimming left V 4 bases short and J 3 bases short, with 10 bases between. CDR1 is SGDLS and CDR2 is YYNGEE in the germline V gene. The CDR3 is 13 amino acids. Here the CDR3 DNA reads TGTGCCAGCAGCAGACGACAGCACACTGAAGCTTTCTTT. This encodes CASSRRQHTEAFF.

The J gene is TRBJ2-7, the V gene TRBV5-1, with D tentatively TRBD1 (5 bases). The CDR3 sequence is 14 residues long. V lost 6 bases, J lost 0 bases, and 13 bases lay in between. Germline V gives CDR1 SGHRS, CDR2 YFSETQ. CDR3 residues: CASTDSLGSYEQYF. DNA for the CDR3: TGCGCCAGCACCGACAGTTTGGGCTCCTACGAGCAGTACTTC.

This clone was seen more than once but under ten times. CDR3 DNA sequence: TGCAGCGCCACGACGGGACAGGGGCGCAATGAGCAGTTCTTC. Protein sequence: CSATTGQGRNEQFF. This chain connects TRBV29-1 to TRBJ2-1; 10 positions agree with TRBD1. CDR1 is SQVTM and CDR2 is ANQGSEA in the germline V gene. The V and J ends lost 7 bases and 6 bases, in that order; junction bases with no gene match: 9. The CDR3 is 14 residues long.

This chain uses TRBV3-1 (or the pseudogene TRBV3-2) with TRBJ1-1; D perhaps matches TRBD1 (5 bases). The V and J ends lost 4 bases and 8 bases respectively, with 14 bases between them. CDR3 size: 13 residues. CDR1 LGHDT and CDR2 YNNKEL come from the germline V gene (reference sequence). In nucleotides, the CDR3 is TGTGCCAGCAGCCCGACAGATTATCGCGAAGCTTTCTTT. Protein: CASSPTDYREAFF.

The rearrangement links TRBV6-2 or TRBV6-3 to TRBJ2-7; maybe TRBD2 (5 bases). The germline CDR1 and CDR2 sequences are MNHEY and SVGEGT. This CDR3 spans 15 amino acids. Trimming left V 5 bases short and J 3 bases short, with 17 bases between. CDR3 sequence: CASSPAGSGFYEQYF. DNA of the CDR3: TGTGCCAGCAGTCCGGCGGGCAGCGGCTTCTACGAGCAGTACTTC.

This sequence joins TRBV19 and TRBJ2-7; maybe TRBD2 (6 bases). V shed 4 bases and J shed 3 bases, with 10 bases lying between them. In germline, CDR1 is LNHDA, CDR2 SQIVND (reference sequence). CDR3 length equals 13 residues. The CDR3 nucleotides are TGTGCCAGTAGTAATGTCGGGGGCTACGAGCAGTACTTC. As protein: CASSNVGGYEQYF.

J is TRBJ2-3 and V is TRBV4-1, with D perhaps matching TRBD2 (7 bases). The V end was cut by 0 bases, the J end by 0 bases, with 13 bases between. CDR1 and CDR2 (germline): MGHRA, YSYEKL. This CDR3 has 17 amino acids. DNA for the CDR3: TGCGCCAGCAGCCAAGAAGGGGGGGCTATTAGCACAGATACGCAGTATTTT. It encodes CASSQEGGAISTDTQYF.

The chain uses TRBV30 and TRBJ2-3; 9 nucleotides line up with TRBD2. Trimming removed 2 bases from V and 3 bases from J; junction bases left unmatched: 6. The CDR3 is made up of 15 amino acids. Germline CDR1 and CDR2: GTSNPN and SVGIG (reference sequence). The CDR3 nucleotides are TGTGCCTGGAGTCCGAGCGGGGGGCCTACAGATACGCAGTATTTT. Amino acids: CAWSPSGGPTDTQYF.